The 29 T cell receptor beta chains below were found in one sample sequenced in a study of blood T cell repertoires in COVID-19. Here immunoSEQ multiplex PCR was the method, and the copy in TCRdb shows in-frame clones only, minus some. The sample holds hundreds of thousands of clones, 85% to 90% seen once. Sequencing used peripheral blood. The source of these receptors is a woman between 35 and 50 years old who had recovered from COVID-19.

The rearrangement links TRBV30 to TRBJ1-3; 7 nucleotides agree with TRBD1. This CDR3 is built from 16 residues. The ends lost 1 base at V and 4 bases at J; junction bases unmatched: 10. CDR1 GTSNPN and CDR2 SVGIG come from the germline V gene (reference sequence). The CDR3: CAWSAPGQPVGNTIYF. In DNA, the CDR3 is TGTGCCTGGAGTGCTCCGGGACAGCCAGTCGGAAACACCATATATTTT.

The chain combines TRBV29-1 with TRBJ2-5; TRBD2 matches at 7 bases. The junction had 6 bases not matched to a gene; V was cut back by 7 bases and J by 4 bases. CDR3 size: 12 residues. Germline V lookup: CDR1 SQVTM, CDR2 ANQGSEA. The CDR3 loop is CSAPRGTETQYF. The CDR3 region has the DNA TGCAGCGCACCGCGGGGGACAGAGACCCAGTACTTC.

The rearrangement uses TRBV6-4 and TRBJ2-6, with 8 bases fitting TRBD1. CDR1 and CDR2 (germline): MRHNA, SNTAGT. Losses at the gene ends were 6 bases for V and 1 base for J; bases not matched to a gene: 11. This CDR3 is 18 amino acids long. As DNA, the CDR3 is TGTGCCAGCAGCCCCGGGACAGGCTGGGGGTCTGGGGCCAACGTCCTGACTTTC. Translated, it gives CASSPGTGWGSGANVLTF.

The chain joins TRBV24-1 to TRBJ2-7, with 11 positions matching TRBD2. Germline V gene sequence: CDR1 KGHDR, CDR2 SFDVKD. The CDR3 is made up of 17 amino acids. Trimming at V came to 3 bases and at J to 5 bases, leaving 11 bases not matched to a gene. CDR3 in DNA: TGTGCCACCAGTGATCCCCAACTAGCGGGAGCCCGGGACGAGCAGTACTTC. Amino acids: CATSDPQLAGARDEQYF.

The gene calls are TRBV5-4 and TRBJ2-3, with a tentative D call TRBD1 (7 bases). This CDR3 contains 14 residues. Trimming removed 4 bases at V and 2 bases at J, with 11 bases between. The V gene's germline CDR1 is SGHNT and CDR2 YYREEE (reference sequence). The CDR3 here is CASSPGGHTDTQYF. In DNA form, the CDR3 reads TGTGCCAGCAGCCCAGGGGGGCACACAGATACGCAGTATTTT.

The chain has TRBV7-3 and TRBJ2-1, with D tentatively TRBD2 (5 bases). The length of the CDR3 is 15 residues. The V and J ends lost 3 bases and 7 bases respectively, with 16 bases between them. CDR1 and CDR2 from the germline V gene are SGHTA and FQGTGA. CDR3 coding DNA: TGTGCCAGCAGCTTGGGCGGAGGAGGCCCTAATGAGCAGTTCTTC. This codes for CASSLGGGGPNEQFF. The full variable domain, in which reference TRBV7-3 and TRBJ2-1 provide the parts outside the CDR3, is GAGVSQTPSNKVTEKGKYVELRCDPISGHTALYWYRQSLGQGPEFLIYFQGTGAADDSGLPNDRFFAVRPEGSVSTLKIQRTERGDSAVYLCASSLGGGGPNEQFFGPGTRLTVL.

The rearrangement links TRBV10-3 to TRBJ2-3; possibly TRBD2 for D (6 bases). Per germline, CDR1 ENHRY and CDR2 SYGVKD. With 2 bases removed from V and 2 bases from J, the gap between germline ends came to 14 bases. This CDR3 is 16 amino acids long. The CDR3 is CAISEGAGKHTDTQYF. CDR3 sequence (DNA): TGTGCCATCAGTGAGGGGGCGGGGAAGCACACAGATACGCAGTATTTT.

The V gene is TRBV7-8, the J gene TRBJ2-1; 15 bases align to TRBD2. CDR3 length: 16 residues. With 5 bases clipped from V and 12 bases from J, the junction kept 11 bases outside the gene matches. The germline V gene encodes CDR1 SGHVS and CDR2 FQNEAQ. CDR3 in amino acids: CASSTAGTSGRRVQFF. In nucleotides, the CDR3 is TGTGCCAGCAGCACCGCCGGGACTAGCGGGAGGAGGGTGCAGTTCTTC.

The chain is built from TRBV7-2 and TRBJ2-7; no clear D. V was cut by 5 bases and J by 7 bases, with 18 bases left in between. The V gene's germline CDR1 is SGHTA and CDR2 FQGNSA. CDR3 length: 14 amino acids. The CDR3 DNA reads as TGTGCCAGCAGCCCCTTCCGTCCCTCCCGGGAGCAGTACTTC. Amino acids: CASSPFRPSREQYF.

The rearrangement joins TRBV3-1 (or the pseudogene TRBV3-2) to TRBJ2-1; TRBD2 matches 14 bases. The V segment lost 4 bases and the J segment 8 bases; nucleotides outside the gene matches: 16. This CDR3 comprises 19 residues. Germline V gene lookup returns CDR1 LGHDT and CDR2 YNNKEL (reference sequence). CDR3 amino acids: CASSPRTSGRLTSGDEQFF. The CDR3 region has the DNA TGTGCCAGCAGCCCCCGGACTAGCGGGAGGTTGACCTCTGGGGATGAGCAGTTCTTC.

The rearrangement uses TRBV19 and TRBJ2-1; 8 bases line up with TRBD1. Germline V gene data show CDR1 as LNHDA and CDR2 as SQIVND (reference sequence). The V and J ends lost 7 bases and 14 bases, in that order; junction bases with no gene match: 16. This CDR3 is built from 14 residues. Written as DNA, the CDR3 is TGTGCCAGTACCGAAGGAGACAGGGGCGCAAGGAAGTTCTTC. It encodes CASTEGDRGARKFF.

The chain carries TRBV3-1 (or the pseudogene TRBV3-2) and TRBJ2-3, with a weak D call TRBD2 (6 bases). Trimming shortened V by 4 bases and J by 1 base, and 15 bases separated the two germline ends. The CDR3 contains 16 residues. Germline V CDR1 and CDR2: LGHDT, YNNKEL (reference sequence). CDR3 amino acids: CASSPTRASGTDTQYF. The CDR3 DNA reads TGTGCCAGCAGCCCAACCCGGGCTAGCGGCACAGATACGCAGTATTTT.

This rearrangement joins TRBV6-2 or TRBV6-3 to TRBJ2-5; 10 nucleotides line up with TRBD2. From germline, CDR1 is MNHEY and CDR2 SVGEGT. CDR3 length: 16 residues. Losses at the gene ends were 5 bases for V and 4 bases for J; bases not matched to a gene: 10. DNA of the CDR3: TGTGCCAGCAGTAGGGCGGGACTAGCGCCCCCAGAGACCCAGTACTTC. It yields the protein CASSRAGLAPPETQYF.

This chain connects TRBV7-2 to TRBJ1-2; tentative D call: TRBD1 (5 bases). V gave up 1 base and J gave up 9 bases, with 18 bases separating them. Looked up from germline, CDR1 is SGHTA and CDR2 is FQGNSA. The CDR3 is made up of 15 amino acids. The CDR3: CASSLVGQAMGRYTF. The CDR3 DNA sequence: TGTGCCAGCAGCTTAGTGGGGCAGGCGATGGGGCGCTACACCTTC.

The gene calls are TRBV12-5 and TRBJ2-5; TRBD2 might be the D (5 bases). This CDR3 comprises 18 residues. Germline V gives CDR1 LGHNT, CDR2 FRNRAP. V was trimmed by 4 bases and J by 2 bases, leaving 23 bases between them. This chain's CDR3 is CASGWKPLRAVGQETQYF. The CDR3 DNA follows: TGTGCTAGTGGTTGGAAACCGTTGCGGGCCGTGGGACAAGAGACCCAGTACTTC.

The CDR3: CASSPHAGGGVDEQYF. CDR3 nucleotide sequence: TGTGCCAGCAGCCCCCACGCCGGGGGGGGCGTGGACGAGCAGTACTTC. The rearrangement joins TRBV9 to TRBJ2-7; 8 bases agree with TRBD2. The germline V gene encodes CDR1 SGDLS and CDR2 YYNGEE. The CDR3 extends over 16 amino acids. The J segment lost 5 bases and the V segment lost 4 bases, leaving 14 bases of the junction unmatched.

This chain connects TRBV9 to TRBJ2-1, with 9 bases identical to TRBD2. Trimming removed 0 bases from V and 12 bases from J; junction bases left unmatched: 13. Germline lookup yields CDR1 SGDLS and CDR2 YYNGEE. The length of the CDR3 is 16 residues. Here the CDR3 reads CASSVGPGTSPVGQFF. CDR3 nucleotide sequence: TGTGCCAGCAGCGTAGGCCCGGGGACTAGCCCCGTAGGGCAGTTCTTC.

The CDR3 DNA sequence: TGTGCCAGCAGTGAACATCAGGGAAGTGGTCAGCCCCAGCATTTT. Its translation is CASSEHQGSGQPQHF. The chain couples TRBV6-1 to TRBJ1-5, with D possibly TRBD1 on 5 matching bases. Looked up from germline, CDR1 is MNHNS and CDR2 is SASEGT. The CDR3 extends over 15 amino acids. V dropped 2 bases and J dropped 6 bases, with 14 bases sitting between them.

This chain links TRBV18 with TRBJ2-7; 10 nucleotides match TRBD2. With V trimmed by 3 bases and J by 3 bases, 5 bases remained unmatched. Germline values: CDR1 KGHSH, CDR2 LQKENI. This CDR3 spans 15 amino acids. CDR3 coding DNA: TGTGCCAGCTCACCCCTAGCGGGAGCCCGCTACGAGCAGTACTTC. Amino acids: CASSPLAGARYEQYF. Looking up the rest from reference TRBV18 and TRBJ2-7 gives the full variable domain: NAGVMQNPRHLVRRRGQEARLRCSPMKGHSHVYWYRQLPEEGLKFMVYLQKENIIDESGMPKERFSAEFPKEGPSILRIQQVVRGDSAAYFCASSPLAGARYEQYFGPGTRLTVT.

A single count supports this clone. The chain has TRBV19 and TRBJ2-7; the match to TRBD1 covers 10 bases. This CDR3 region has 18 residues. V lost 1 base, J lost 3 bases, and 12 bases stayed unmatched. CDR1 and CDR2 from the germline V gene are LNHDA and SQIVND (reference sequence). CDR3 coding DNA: TGTGCCAGTAGTATAGGGGGACAGGGGAGCGCCCAGATCTACGAGCAGTACTTC. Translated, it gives CASSIGGQGSAQIYEQYF.

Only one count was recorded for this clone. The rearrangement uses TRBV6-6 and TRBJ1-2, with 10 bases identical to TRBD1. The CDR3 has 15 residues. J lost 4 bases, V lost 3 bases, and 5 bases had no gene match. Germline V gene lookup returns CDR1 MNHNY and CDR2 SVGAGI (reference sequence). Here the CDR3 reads CASSYYGQGGYGYTF. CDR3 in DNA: TGTGCCAGCAGTTATTACGGACAGGGGGGCTATGGCTACACCTTC.

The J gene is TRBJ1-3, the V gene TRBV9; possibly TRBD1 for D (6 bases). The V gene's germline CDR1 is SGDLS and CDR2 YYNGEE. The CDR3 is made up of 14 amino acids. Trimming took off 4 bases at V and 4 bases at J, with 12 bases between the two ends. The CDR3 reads CASSPPTGGNTIYF. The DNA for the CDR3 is TGTGCCAGCAGCCCCCCGACAGGCGGAAACACCATATATTTT.

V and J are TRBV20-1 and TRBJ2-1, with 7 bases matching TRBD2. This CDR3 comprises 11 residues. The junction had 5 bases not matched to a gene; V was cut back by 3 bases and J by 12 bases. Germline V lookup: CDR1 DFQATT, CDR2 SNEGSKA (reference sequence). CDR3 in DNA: TGCAGTGCTAGTGGGAGGGTAAGGCAGTTCTTC. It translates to CSASGRVRQFF.

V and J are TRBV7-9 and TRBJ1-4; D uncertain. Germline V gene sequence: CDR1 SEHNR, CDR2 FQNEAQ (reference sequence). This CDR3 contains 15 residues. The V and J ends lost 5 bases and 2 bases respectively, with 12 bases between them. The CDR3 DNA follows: TGTGCCAGCAGCCCCCGGGGTAGCACTAATGAAAAACTGTTTTTT. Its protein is CASSPRGSTNEKLFF.

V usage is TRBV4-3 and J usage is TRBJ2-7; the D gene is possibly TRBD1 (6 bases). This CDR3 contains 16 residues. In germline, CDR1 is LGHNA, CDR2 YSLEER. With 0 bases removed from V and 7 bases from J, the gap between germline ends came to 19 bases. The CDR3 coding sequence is TGCGCCAGCAGCCAAGATCGGCAGGGGAAATACGCGGAGCAGTACTTC. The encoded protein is CASSQDRQGKYAEQYF.

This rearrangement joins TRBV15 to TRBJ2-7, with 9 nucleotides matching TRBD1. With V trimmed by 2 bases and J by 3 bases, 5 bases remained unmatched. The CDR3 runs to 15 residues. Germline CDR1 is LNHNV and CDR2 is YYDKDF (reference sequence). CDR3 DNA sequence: TGTGCCACCAGCAGATTACAGGGGGCCTACTACGAGCAGTACTTC. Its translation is CATSRLQGAYYEQYF.

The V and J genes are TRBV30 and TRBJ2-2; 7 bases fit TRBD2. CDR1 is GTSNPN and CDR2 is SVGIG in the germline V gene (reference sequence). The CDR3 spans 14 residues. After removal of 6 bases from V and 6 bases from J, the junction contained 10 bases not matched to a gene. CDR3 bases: TGTGCCTGCGGGACTACCCACGGGTCCGGGGAGCTGTTTTTT. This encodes CACGTTHGSGELFF.

This CDR3 is CASSAGLGDNEQFF. The DNA of the CDR3 is TGCGCCAGCAGCGCGGGACTAGGAGACAATGAGCAGTTCTTC. This chain connects TRBV4-3 to TRBJ2-1, with 8 bases matching TRBD2. V shed 5 bases, J shed 5 bases, and the junction held 5 bases outside the gene matches. The CDR3 totals 14 residues. CDR1 and CDR2 from the germline V gene are LGHNA and YSLEER.

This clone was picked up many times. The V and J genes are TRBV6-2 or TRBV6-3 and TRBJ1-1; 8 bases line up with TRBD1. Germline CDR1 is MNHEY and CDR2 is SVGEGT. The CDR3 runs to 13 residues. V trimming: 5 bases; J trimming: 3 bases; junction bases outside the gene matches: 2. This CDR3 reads CASSKTGDTEAFF. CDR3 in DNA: TGTGCCAGCAGTAAGACAGGGGACACTGAAGCTTTCTTT.